Listed below are T cell receptor beta chains from one sample, sequenced in a study of cytomegalovirus exposure and HLA in healthy donors. Libraries were prepared by immunoSEQ multiplex PCR; TCRdb keeps only in-frame clonotypes and omits some of them. This table has over 150,000 clones, about three quarters appearing once. The sample consisted of PBMCs. Receptor source: a woman in her thirties or forties in good health and CMV-seropositive. Each CDR3 is given with its conserved first and last residue. The D gene is left open where the match is weak.

v_call: TRBV11-2; j_call: TRBJ1-2; d_call: NA; cdr3_aa: CASSSSGYGYTF; cdr3_nt: TGTGCCAGCAGCTCCTCGGGCTATGGCTACACCTTC
v_call: TRBV28; j_call: TRBJ2-4; d_call: NA; cdr3_aa: CASSQGNIQYF; cdr3_nt: TGTGCCAGCAGTCAGGGAAACATTCAGTACTTC
v_call: TRBV5-1; j_call: TRBJ2-1; d_call: TRBD2; cdr3_aa: CASSASLAGGNEQFF; cdr3_nt: TGCGCCAGCAGCGCCTCACTAGCGGGGGGGAATGAGCAGTTCTTC
v_call: TRBV14; j_call: TRBJ2-5; d_call: TRBD1; cdr3_aa: CASSPRQGARETQYF; cdr3_nt: TGTGCCAGCAGCCCGCGACAGGGGGCGCGGGAGACCCAGTACTTC
v_call: TRBV5-8; j_call: TRBJ1-4; d_call: TRBD1; cdr3_aa: CASSDRDRAEKLFF; cdr3_nt: TGTGCCAGCAGCGACCGGGACAGGGCAGAAAAACTGTTTTTT
v_call: TRBV27; j_call: TRBJ1-2; d_call: NA; cdr3_aa: CASSSTTDGNYGYTF; cdr3_nt: TGTGCCAGCAGCTCCACCACCGACGGGAATTATGGCTACACCTTC
v_call: TRBV7-2; j_call: TRBJ1-5; d_call: TRBD1; cdr3_aa: CASSLEGTGEIQPQHF; cdr3_nt: TGTGCCAGCAGCTTAGAGGGGACAGGGGAGATTCAGCCCCAGCATTTT
v_call: TRBV5-1; j_call: TRBJ1-4; d_call: TRBD1; cdr3_aa: CASSVHGTGGENEKLFF; cdr3_nt: TGCGCCAGCAGCGTACATGGGACAGGGGGCGAGAATGAAAAACTGTTTTTT
v_call: TRBV5-4; j_call: TRBJ1-1; d_call: NA; cdr3_aa: CASSFTENTEAFF; cdr3_nt: TGTGCCAGCAGCTTTACAGAGAACACTGAAGCTTTCTTT
v_call: TRBV6-5; j_call: TRBJ2-7; d_call: NA; cdr3_aa: CATNGRGKMHEQYF; cdr3_nt: TGTGCCACCAACGGGCGGGGTAAGATGCACGAGCAGTACTTC
v_call: TRBV19; j_call: TRBJ1-2; d_call: TRBD1; cdr3_aa: CASTTGGTRGSYGYTF; cdr3_nt: TGTGCCAGTACCACAGGGGGGACAAGGGGATCGTATGGCTACACCTTC
v_call: TRBV5-6; j_call: TRBJ1-5; d_call: TRBD1; cdr3_aa: CASSLGTGNSNQPQHF; cdr3_nt: TGTGCCAGCAGCTTGGGGACAGGGAATAGCAATCAGCCCCAGCATTTT
v_call: TRBV9; j_call: TRBJ2-5; d_call: NA; cdr3_aa: CASSVGGLQETQYF; cdr3_nt: TGTGCCAGCAGCGTAGGGGGACTTCAAGAGACCCAGTACTTC
v_call: TRBV7-9; j_call: TRBJ2-3; d_call: NA; cdr3_aa: CASSQSGAADTQYF; cdr3_nt: TGTGCCAGCAGTCAGAGTGGGGCTGCGGATACGCAGTATTTT
v_call: TRBV6-6; j_call: TRBJ2-7; d_call: TRBD1; cdr3_aa: CASSSGTGGTEQYF; cdr3_nt: TGTGCCAGCAGCTCCGGGACAGGGGGCACCGAGCAGTACTTC
v_call: TRBV7-2; j_call: TRBJ1-5; d_call: NA; cdr3_aa: CASSAAAGISSNQPQHF; cdr3_nt: TGTGCCAGCAGCGCAGCGGCAGGTATATCGAGCAATCAGCCCCAGCATTTT
v_call: TRBV4-2; j_call: TRBJ2-3; d_call: NA; cdr3_aa: CASSPRRGNTDTQYF; cdr3_nt: TGTGCCAGCAGCCCCCGTCGGGGTAACACAGATACGCAGTATTTT
v_call: TRBV6-6; j_call: TRBJ1-5; d_call: TRBD1; cdr3_aa: CASRRQGNQPQHF; cdr3_nt: TGTGCCAGCAGAAGACAGGGGAATCAGCCCCAGCATTTT
v_call: TRBV6-5; j_call: TRBJ2-2; d_call: NA; cdr3_aa: CASRVGTTNTGELFF; cdr3_nt: TGTGCCAGCAGAGTCGGGACAACGAACACCGGGGAGCTGTTTTTT